What follows describes a single T cell receptor (beta chain). The clone's antigen remains unknown. Per-base quality was not reported, and no clone a single base away is much larger than it. The sample originates from a study of CD8+ T cells in alopecia areata (dated by TCRdb to the late 2010s). Turning to the overall study: The treated patients took part in an open-label pilot trial in which moderate-to-severe alopecia areata was treated with oral tofacitinib at 5 to 10 mg twice daily. Tofacitinib was given for 6 to 18 months, followed by 6 months of follow-up off drug to assess delayed response and recurrence. Disease severity in treated patients was measured with the SALT score, which quantifies the percentage of affected scalp surface area. The study used high-throughput TCRbeta sequencing to examine T cell clonal expansion in alopecia areata, in both the C3H/HeJ mouse model and human patients. On the human side, TCRbeta sequencing was run on scalp tissue and on sorted CD4+ and CD8+ peripheral blood T cells from healthy controls and from alopecia areata patients with either patchy or totalis/universalis disease. Biopsies were taken from tofacitinib-treated patients at baseline and again at 4 and 24 weeks into treatment, and several of those patients also had a later scalp biopsy. Scalp clonality was compared across normal scalp (n=4), patchy alopecia areata scalp (n=8), and alopecia totalis/universalis scalp (n=8). RNA was obtained with the PAXgene miRNA kit for fixed scalp, the miRNeasy kit for PBMCs, and the RNeasy kit for mouse skin. Amplification of TCRbeta CDR3 regions was done by immunoSEQ multiplex PCR using 35 Vbeta forward primers and 13 Jbeta reverse primers. Study-wide conclusions, independent of this receptor: Compared with normal scalp, lesional scalp, particularly in alopecia totalis/universalis, had higher clonality and more expanded CD8+ clones, which suggests antigenic drive. With tofacitinib, both scalp clonality and the number of expanded CD8+ clones among the top 100 scalp clones went down significantly. Because the treated cohort was small and had only one nonresponder, larger studies are needed to examine links between baseline CD8+ expansion and response. Compared with mice, TCR sequences shared between patients were less clear, possibly partly because of HLA diversity across the patient population. Many expanded lesional clones were found to persist in scalp and blood during tofacitinib treatment, and relapse after treatment cessation may be partly explained by this persistence. Unlike mouse skin, where gammadelta T cells dominate, normal human skin contains resident alphabeta T cells that get sequenced too, which complicates analysis of the scalp TCR repertoire.

Reading the label with the study, this specimen's time point is: roughly 24 weeks on oral tofacitinib. The treatment or condition label corresponds to: oral pan-JAK inhibitor, 5-10 mg twice daily. Lesional scalp punch biopsies and peripheral blood were obtained from alopecia areata patients. PBMCs were separated by density centrifugation and stained for CD3, CD4 and CD8, after which CD4+ and CD8+ T cells were sorted on a FACSAria. From the germline V gene, CDR1 is SQVTM and CDR2 is ANQGSEA. At the junction V is shortened by 6 bases and J by 0 bases; bases outside the gene matches: 8. Inclusive of the bounding cysteine and phenylalanine, the CDR3 is 15 residues long. Just the 45-base CDR3 DNA is kept, in frame starting at base 1. Library construction relied on the immunoSEQ multiplex PCR assay. RNA was extracted from all samples and reverse transcribed into cDNA as template for TCR sequencing. First-strand cDNA was synthesized using SuperScript III with a 2:1 mix of oligo-dT and random hexamers. A synthetic immune receptor repertoire was used to measure amplification bias, and any remaining bias was corrected computationally. The study's own analysis went as follows. Raw reads were preprocessed to remove errors, and CDR3 was defined by IMGT conventions from the conserved cysteine to phenylalanine. Clonality was computed as 1 minus the Shannon entropy, with the entropy normalized by log2 of the number of productive unique TCRs. CD4 or CD8 identity of scalp clones was inferred by cross-referencing scalp TCRbeta sequences with sorted blood CD4 and CD8 repertoires. This immuneACCESS table, as held by TCRdb, lists in-frame sequences with V and J called but not all clones. Of the missing ones, under half trace to an unresolved V gene in checked studies; the others have no known cause. V, J and clone size were drawn from that table, and D and trimming were deduced from the DNA. For this sample the table gives approximately 210,000 clones, of which 60% were detected only once. The top ten constitute approximately 1% of the sample.

The TCR comes from a human donor with alopecia areata. Rearrangement joined TRBV29-1 to TRBJ2-3; TRBD1 aligns with 8 central bases. The material sequenced was CD4+ T cells sorted from blood, taken at week 24, from a patient treated with tofacitinib. The CDR3 region reads CSVTTTGVSTDTQYF. The bases read TGCAGCGTGACAACGACAGGGGTTAGCACAGATACGCAGTATTTT.